This T cell receptor beta chain appears in the sequencing data of a study of cytotoxic CD8 clonotypes in ibrutinib-treated CLL. Across the study: There were, on average, approximately 260,000 productive templates and 90,000 to 95,000 productive rearrangements per sample.

The germline V and J ends were trimmed by 3 bases and 7 bases, with 15 bases remaining between them. CDR3 length: 14 amino acids. Per germline, CDR1 SGHTA and CDR2 FQGNSA. Profiling relied on immunoSEQ multiplex PCR, and the TCRdb table lists in-frame clones only, not all of them. The sample lists 200,000 or so clones; around 70% were seen once. The V call is TRBV7-2, the J call TRBJ1-2; D remains ambiguous. The sample consisted of PBMCs, taken after 12 months of ibrutinib treatment. This TCR was recovered from a human donor with chronic lymphocytic leukemia. The CDR3 DNA reads TGTGCCAGCAGCTTTAGAGACTCAAGGACTGGCTACACCTTC. This gives the protein CASSFRDSRTGYTF.